The 15 T cell receptor beta chains reported below all come from one sample, sequenced in a study of cytomegalovirus exposure and HLA in healthy donors. The PCR employed 60 Vbeta primers together with 13 Jbeta primers. Here immunoSEQ multiplex PCR was the method, and the copy in TCRdb shows in-frame clones only, minus some. The sample lists 95,000 to 150,000 clones; about three quarters were seen once. Source material: PBMCs. All receptors derive from a female donor in good health and CMV-seronegative.

This rearrangement joins TRBV7-6 to TRBJ2-3, with D possibly TRBD1 on 7 matching bases. Germline values: CDR1 SGHVS, CDR2 FNYEAQ. The CDR3 runs to 16 residues. Between the trimmed V and J ends, which lost 5 bases and 0 bases, there was a span of 15 bases. The CDR3 region has the DNA TGTGCCAGCAGCCCTAGTGCGGGACAGAGCACAGATACGCAGTATTTT. Protein product: CASSPSAGQSTDTQYF.

The chain joins TRBV10-3 to TRBJ2-3; 10 bases fit TRBD2. After removal of 2 bases from V and 1 base from J, the junction contained 6 bases not matched to a gene. This CDR3 region has 17 residues. Germline V gene data show CDR1 as ENHRY and CDR2 as SYGVKD. CDR3 coding DNA: TGTGCCATCAGTGAGACGGCTAGCGGGAGAGGCACAGATACGCAGTATTTT. Translating gives CAISETASGRGTDTQYF.

The V gene is TRBV5-1, the J gene TRBJ1-1; 7 nucleotides match TRBD1. The CDR3 covers 14 residues. The germline V gene has CDR1 SGHRS and CDR2 YFSETQ. Trimming at V came to 2 bases and at J to 1 base, leaving 2 bases not matched to a gene. This CDR3 is CASSLTGANTEAFF. CDR3 bases: TGCGCCAGCAGCTTAACAGGGGCGAACACTGAAGCTTTCTTT.

This chain connects TRBV7-2 to TRBJ2-1; the D is unclear. Germline loops: CDR1 SGHTA, CDR2 FQGNSA. There are 14 residues in the CDR3. V was pared by 3 bases and J by 5 bases, with 11 bases between. Here the CDR3 reads CASSFPLSNNEQFF. CDR3 DNA: TGTGCCAGCAGCTTTCCACTGTCGAACAATGAGCAGTTCTTC.

This rearrangement joins TRBV5-1 to TRBJ1-2, with TRBD1 matching over 8 bases. V lost 4 bases, J lost 4 bases, and 6 bases stayed unmatched. This CDR3 is 14 amino acids long. Germline lookup yields CDR1 SGHRS and CDR2 YFSETQ. The CDR3 sequence: CASSPTGDSYGYTF. In DNA form, the CDR3 reads TGCGCCAGCAGCCCGACAGGGGATTCCTATGGCTACACCTTC.

This chain uses TRBV5-4 with TRBJ2-5; TRBD1 matches 11 bases. Germline loops: CDR1 SGHNT, CDR2 YYREEE (reference sequence). CDR3 length equals 15 residues. V shed 4 bases and J 5 bases; nucleotides not matched to a gene: 7. Here the CDR3 reads CASSVGTGGGETQYF. The CDR3 DNA follows: TGTGCCAGCAGCGTTGGGACAGGGGGAGGGGAGACCCAGTACTTC.

CDR3 amino acids: CASGLVTGGTGELFF. Here the CDR3 DNA reads TGTGCTAGTGGTTTGGTAACAGGGGGAACCGGGGAGCTGTTTTTT. This chain links TRBV12-5 with TRBJ2-2; 8 bases are a match to TRBD1. Germline CDR1 LGHNT, CDR2 FRNRAP. V shed 0 bases, J shed 5 bases, and the junction held 2 bases outside the gene matches. This CDR3 has 15 residues.

The V call is TRBV28, the J call TRBJ1-1; D is unclear. CDR1 and CDR2 from the germline V gene are MDHEN and SYDVKM. Trimming cost V 2 bases and J 4 bases, with 5 bases left between them. The CDR3 has 12 amino acids. In DNA, the CDR3 is TGTGCCAGCAGTTTAACTACCACTGAAGCTTTCTTT. Its translation is CASSLTTTEAFF.

The chain is built from TRBV30 and TRBJ2-4; no clear D. This CDR3 region has 14 residues. Looked up from germline, CDR1 is GTSNPN and CDR2 is SVGIG (reference sequence). Trimming shortened V by 0 bases and J by 6 bases, and 12 bases separated the two germline ends. As DNA, the CDR3 is TGTGCCTGGAGTGTTGCGGCGGTGGGAAACATTCAGTACTTC. As protein: CAWSVAAVGNIQYF.

This clone was counted between two and nine times. The rearrangement uses TRBV5-4 and TRBJ2-7; tentative D call: TRBD2 (5 bases). Trimming took off 0 bases at V and 6 bases at J, with 7 bases between the two ends. Looked up from germline, CDR1 is SGHNT and CDR2 is YYREEE (reference sequence). This CDR3 is built from 12 residues. The CDR3 DNA is TGTGCCAGCAGCTTGGGGCGGGCCGAGCAGTACTTC. It translates to CASSLGRAEQYF.

This rearrangement joins TRBV5-5 to TRBJ2-4; the D gene is possibly TRBD1 (6 bases). CDR3 size: 15 residues. Germline V gives CDR1 SGHKS, CDR2 YYEKEE (reference sequence). With 2 bases removed from V and 5 bases from J, the gap between germline ends came to 14 bases. In DNA form, the CDR3 reads TGTGCCAGCAGCTTTGATGGGACACGGGAAAACATTCAGTACTTC. Protein: CASSFDGTRENIQYF. The full variable domain, rest sourced from reference TRBV5-5 and TRBJ2-4, is DAGVTQSPTHLIKTRGQQVTLRCSPISGHKSVSWYQQVLGQGPQFIFQYYEKEERGRGNFPDRFSARQFPNYSSELNVNALLLGDSALYLCASSFDGTRENIQYFGAGTRLSVL.

The chain joins TRBV5-1 to TRBJ2-5, with 16 positions matching TRBD2. The CDR3 contains 18 residues. V was pared by 1 base and J by 4 bases, with 7 bases of the junction left unmatched. Germline-derived CDR1 and CDR2 are SGHRS and YFSETQ. The CDR3 reads CASSLNPGLAGGTETQYF. CDR3 nucleotide sequence: TGCGCCAGCAGCTTGAATCCGGGACTAGCGGGAGGGACAGAGACCCAGTACTTC.

J is TRBJ1-3 and V is TRBV15, with no clear D. Trimming pared 3 bases from V and 8 bases from J, leaving 17 bases between. Germline V gives CDR1 LNHNV, CDR2 YYDKDF (reference sequence). This CDR3 spans 15 amino acids. The CDR3 sequence: CATSSSKGSGYTIYF. In DNA, the CDR3 is TGTGCCACCAGCAGCAGTAAGGGAAGCGGATACACCATATATTTT.

V and J are TRBV5-1 and TRBJ1-1, with D perhaps matching TRBD1 (6 bases). V was clipped by 4 bases and J by 7 bases, with 17 bases between them. The germline CDR1 and CDR2 sequences are SGHRS and YFSETQ. The CDR3 is 14 residues long. CDR3 bases: TGCGCCAGCAGCACCCGGACAGAAGGACTTGAAGCTTTCTTT. This sequence encodes CASSTRTEGLEAFF. The full variable domain, with the rest looked up from reference TRBV5-1 and TRBJ1-1, is KAGVTQTPRYLIKTRGQQVTLSCSPISGHRSVSWYQQTPGQGLQFLFEYFSETQRNKGNFPGRFSGRQFSNSRSEMNVSTLELGDSALYLCASSTRTEGLEAFFGQGTRLTVV.

A few counts support this clone. The V call is TRBV9, the J call TRBJ1-3; maybe TRBD1 (5 bases). The CDR3 is 17 residues long. V was trimmed by 2 bases and J by 4 bases, leaving 19 bases between them. Germline V CDR1 and CDR2: SGDLS, YYNGEE. The CDR3 protein is CASSVSYFQGRGNTIYF. The DNA for the CDR3 is TGTGCCAGCAGCGTTTCCTACTTCCAGGGTAGAGGAAACACCATATATTTT.